The 23 T cell receptor beta chains presented below share a single source sample, sequenced in a study of blood T cell repertoires in COVID-19. Some clones are missing from TCRdb's copy, which holds only in-frame ones; the method was immunoSEQ multiplex PCR. The table includes 46,000 or so clones, 90% detected once. Sample: peripheral blood. These receptors originate from a man between 65 and 80 years old with active COVID-19.

The CDR3 spells CASSQFPGLATNYEQYF. CDR3 nucleotides: TGCGCCAGCAGCCAATTCCCGGGACTAGCAACGAACTACGAGCAGTACTTC. This chain connects TRBV4-1 to TRBJ2-7, with 9 positions matching TRBD2. The CDR3 consists of 17 residues. With V trimmed by 2 bases and J by 3 bases, 11 bases remained unmatched. Germline V gene data show CDR1 as MGHRA and CDR2 as YSYEKL.

This clone was found once. The J gene is TRBJ1-5, the V gene TRBV6-2 or TRBV6-3; 11 positions agree with TRBD1. The length of the CDR3 is 19 residues. Losses at the gene ends were 2 bases for V and 1 base for J; bases not matched to a gene: 10. Germline CDR1 reads MNHEY; CDR2 reads SVGEGT. CDR3 coding DNA: TGTGCCAGCAGTTACCCTGGGACAGGGGGTCGGTGGAGCAATCAGCCCCAGCATTTT. This encodes CASSYPGTGGRWSNQPQHF.

The chain recombines TRBV27 with TRBJ2-7; no definite D call. Germline V gives CDR1 MNHEY, CDR2 SMNVEV (reference sequence). The CDR3 has 14 amino acids. With 1 base removed from V and 3 bases from J, the gap between germline ends came to 10 bases. CDR3 in amino acids: CASSLLGTHYEQYF. Written as DNA, the CDR3 is TGTGCCAGCAGTTTATTGGGCACGCACTACGAGCAGTACTTC.

This chain uses TRBV20-1 with TRBJ1-1, with no clear D. The CDR3 covers 11 residues. Germline lookup yields CDR1 DFQATT and CDR2 SNEGSKA (reference sequence). In DNA, the CDR3 is TGCAGCCGGAGGGTTGACACTGAAGCTTTCTTT. As protein: CSRRVDTEAFF.

The V and J genes are TRBV5-1 and TRBJ1-2; TRBD1 matches at 11 bases. Unmatched junction bases numbered 9, after V lost 6 bases and J lost 8 bases. Germline assignment: CDR1 SGHRS and CDR2 YFSETQ. The CDR3 is 14 residues long. The CDR3 region has the DNA TGCGCCAGCACCTTAGGACAGGGGGCTTCAGGCTACACCTTC. Translated, it gives CASTLGQGASGYTF.

This chain connects TRBV11-2 to TRBJ1-2; TRBD1 aligns across 9 bases. CDR1 is SGHAT and CDR2 is FQNNGV in the germline V gene. CDR3 length: 15 amino acids. The trim removed 4 bases at V and 8 bases at J, leaving 11 bases unmatched. The CDR3 here is CASSSIQGAPAGYTF. The DNA for the CDR3 is TGTGCCAGCAGCTCAATACAGGGGGCACCGGCCGGCTACACCTTC. The entire variable domain, with the rest obtained from reference TRBV11-2 and TRBJ1-2, is as follows: EAGVAQSPRYKIIEKRQSVAFWCNPISGHATLYWYQQILGQGPKLLIQFQNNGVVDDSQLPKDRFSAERLKGVDSTLKIQPAKLEDSAVYLCASSSIQGAPAGYTFGSGTRLTVV.

The genes are TRBV29-1 and TRBJ1-3; 7 bases align to TRBD1. Trimming at V came to 6 bases and at J to 4 bases, leaving 9 bases not matched to a gene. Germline V gives CDR1 SQVTM, CDR2 ANQGSEA. This CDR3 spans 14 amino acids. CDR3 sequence: CSVIVPGGGNTIYF. Written as DNA, the CDR3 is TGCAGCGTCATTGTTCCAGGGGGAGGAAACACCATATATTTT.

V usage is TRBV19 and J usage is TRBJ1-1; D is unresolved. CDR1 and CDR2 (germline): LNHDA, SQIVND (reference sequence). The V end lost 4 bases, the J end lost 2 bases, and 11 bases lay between the germline ends. The CDR3 loop spans 14 amino acids. The CDR3 reads CASSTHQVNTEAFF. The CDR3 DNA sequence: TGTGCCAGTAGTACCCACCAGGTTAACACTGAAGCTTTCTTT. The whole variable domain, filled in from reference TRBV19 and TRBJ1-1, reads DGGITQSPKYLFRKEGQNVTLSCEQNLNHDAMYWYRQDPGQGLRLIYYSQIVNDFQKGDIAEGYSVSREKKESFPLTVTSAQKNPTAFYLCASSTHQVNTEAFFGQGTRLTVV.

The J gene is TRBJ2-1, the V gene TRBV7-2; 8 bases are a match to TRBD2. Trimming removed 5 bases from V and 6 bases from J; junction bases left unmatched: 12. Germline CDR1 is SGHTA and CDR2 is FQGNSA. The CDR3 has 16 amino acids. The CDR3 DNA is TGTGCCAGCAGCCTTACCCGGGGACTAGGGGTCAATGAGCAGTTCTTC. Residues: CASSLTRGLGVNEQFF.

V is TRBV9 and J is TRBJ2-5; D may be TRBD1 (5 bases). V lost 4 bases and J 1 base, leaving 17 bases between the germline ends. Germline CDR1 is SGDLS and CDR2 is YYNGEE. The CDR3 is made up of 16 amino acids. The CDR3 DNA is TGTGCCAGCAGCCCCCCCCAGGGATGGGGCCAAGAGACCCAGTACTTC. Translated, it gives CASSPPQGWGQETQYF.

V usage is TRBV6-2 or TRBV6-3 and J usage is TRBJ2-3; tentatively, D is TRBD2 (6 bases). The CDR3 contains 16 residues. V dropped 3 bases and J dropped 3 bases, with 16 bases sitting between them. Germline values: CDR1 MNHEY, CDR2 SVGEGT. Here the CDR3 DNA reads TGTGCCAGCAGTTATACGATCGGGAGTGGTACAGATACGCAGTATTTT. Translating gives CASSYTIGSGTDTQYF.

This clone was seen just once. V usage is TRBV19 and J usage is TRBJ1-2; D may be TRBD1 (5 bases). Germline V gene sequence: CDR1 LNHDA, CDR2 SQIVND (reference sequence). The CDR3 spans 14 residues. V was cut by 7 bases and J by 4 bases, with 16 bases left in between. CDR3 amino acids: CASTPGLSPYGYTF. CDR3 DNA sequence: TGTGCCAGTACCCCGGGACTCTCTCCCTATGGCTACACCTTC. The entire variable domain, with the rest obtained from reference TRBV19 and TRBJ1-2, is as follows: DGGITQSPKYLFRKEGQNVTLSCEQNLNHDAMYWYRQDPGQGLRLIYYSQIVNDFQKGDIAEGYSVSREKKESFPLTVTSAQKNPTAFYLCASTPGLSPYGYTFGSGTRLTVV.

The chain employs TRBV6-6 and TRBJ2-3; 7 bases fit TRBD1. The CDR3 is 17 amino acids. V was pared by 5 bases and J by 2 bases, with 13 bases of the junction left unmatched. Germline CDR1 reads MNHNY; CDR2 reads SVGAGI (reference sequence). DNA of the CDR3: TGTGCCAGCAGTCCCCGGACAGGCCGAATACCCACAGATACGCAGTATTTT. This sequence encodes CASSPRTGRIPTDTQYF.

The chain carries TRBV18 and TRBJ1-4; tentative D call: TRBD1 (6 bases). Germline lookup yields CDR1 KGHSH and CDR2 LQKENI. The V gene lost 6 bases and the J gene lost 4 bases, with 15 bases spanning the gap. The CDR3 sequence is 15 residues long. CDR3 loop: CASSPQGTNNEKLFF. The CDR3 DNA is TGTGCCAGCTCGCCCCAGGGGACCAATAATGAAAAACTGTTTTTT.

The genes are TRBV7-8 and TRBJ2-3, with 7 bases identical to TRBD2. CDR3 length: 16 amino acids. V shed 5 bases and J 0 bases; nucleotides not matched to a gene: 8. Germline CDR1 and CDR2: SGHVS and FQNEAQ. CDR3 coding DNA: TGTGCCAGCAGCCCCCGGGGACTATCGAGCACAGATACGCAGTATTTT. Translating it yields CASSPRGLSSTDTQYF.

The CDR3 DNA reads TGTGCCACCAGCGGTTACGGTTCCGAGACCCAGTACTTC. Translated, it gives CATSGYGSETQYF. This chain uses TRBV27 with TRBJ2-5; possibly TRBD2 for D (5 bases). V gave up 10 bases and J gave up 5 bases, with 17 bases separating them. The germline V gene encodes CDR1 MNHEY and CDR2 SMNVEV (reference sequence). The CDR3 is 13 amino acids.

The sample holds one count of this clone. The V call is TRBV5-1, the J call TRBJ1-5, with TRBD1 identical over 8 bases. Germline CDR1 SGHRS, CDR2 YFSETQ. V was clipped by 4 bases and J by 4 bases; unmatched bases: 10. CDR3 length equals 16 residues. Here the CDR3 reads CASSPRTGHGNQPQHF. As DNA, the CDR3 is TGCGCCAGCAGCCCGAGGACAGGGCATGGTAATCAGCCCCAGCATTTT.

V is TRBV6-5 and J is TRBJ1-6; D gene ambiguous. CDR1 MNHEY and CDR2 SVGAGI come from the germline V gene. Trimming took off 6 bases at V and 0 bases at J, with 9 bases between the two ends. This CDR3 has 15 amino acids. The CDR3 coding sequence is TGTGCCAGCAGGGACTGGAGCTCCTATAATTCACCCCTCCACTTT. Its translation is CASRDWSSYNSPLHF.

The rearrangement joins TRBV2 to TRBJ2-5; tentative D call: TRBD1 (6 bases). With 5 bases removed from V and 2 bases from J, the gap between germline ends came to 12 bases. CDR1 and CDR2 (germline): SNHLY, FYNNEI. The CDR3 totals 14 residues. CDR3 nucleotide sequence: TGTGCCAGCAGTAGGGGGACGAGGCAAGAGACCCAGTACTTC. It translates to CASSRGTRQETQYF. Filled out from reference TRBV2 and TRBJ2-5, the complete variable domain reads EPEVTQTPSHQVTQMGQEVILRCVPISNHLYFYWYRQILGQKVEFLVSFYNNEISEKSEIFDDQFSVERPDGSNFTLKIRSTKLEDSAMYFCASSRGTRQETQYFGPGTRLLVL.

DNA of the CDR3: TGCGCCAGCAGCTTGGGACAGGGGGCGGAGGCGGACACTGAAGCTTTCTTT. Encoded protein: CASSLGQGAEADTEAFF. The chain uses TRBV5-1 and TRBJ1-1, with 10 bases fitting TRBD1. CDR1 is SGHRS and CDR2 is YFSETQ in the germline V gene. V shed 0 bases, J shed 3 bases, and the junction held 8 bases outside the gene matches. The length of the CDR3 is 17 residues.

The rearrangement joins TRBV5-5 to TRBJ2-7; the D is unclear. This CDR3 region has 14 residues. Deletions cut 0 bases from V and 6 bases from J, with 13 bases between. CDR1 and CDR2 (germline): SGHKS, YYEKEE (reference sequence). The DNA for the CDR3 is TGTGCCAGCAGCTTGGGCGGAAACCTATTCGAGCAGTACTTC. Translation: CASSLGGNLFEQYF.

The J gene is TRBJ2-3, the V gene TRBV28, with no clear D. Germline V gene sequence: CDR1 MDHEN, CDR2 SYDVKM. The ends were cut back, 5 bases at V and 3 bases at J, with 12 bases in the middle. The CDR3 totals 14 residues. The CDR3 bases are TGTGCCAGCAGTATTGGAGTCGGGACAGATACGCAGTATTTT. Protein product: CASSIGVGTDTQYF.

The CDR3 reads CASGAADTDTQYF. CDR3 in DNA: TGTGCCAGCGGGGCAGCTGACACAGATACGCAGTATTTT. The J gene is TRBJ2-3, the V gene TRBV12-3 or TRBV12-4, with a weak D call TRBD1 (5 bases). V gave up 8 bases and J gave up 2 bases, with 11 bases separating them. The CDR3 sequence is 13 residues long.